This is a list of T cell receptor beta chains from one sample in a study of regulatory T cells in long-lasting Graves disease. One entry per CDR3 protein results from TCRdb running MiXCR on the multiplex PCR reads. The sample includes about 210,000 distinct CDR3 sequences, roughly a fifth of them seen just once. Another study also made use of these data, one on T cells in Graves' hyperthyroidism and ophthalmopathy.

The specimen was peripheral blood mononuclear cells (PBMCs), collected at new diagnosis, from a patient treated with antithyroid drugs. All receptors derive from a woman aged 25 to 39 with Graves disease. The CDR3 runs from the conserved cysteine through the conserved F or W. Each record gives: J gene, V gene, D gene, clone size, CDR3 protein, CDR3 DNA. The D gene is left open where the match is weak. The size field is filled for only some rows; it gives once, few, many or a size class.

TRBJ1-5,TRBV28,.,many,CASSQGYQPQHF,TGTGCCAGCAGTCAGGGGTATCAGCCCCAGCATTTT
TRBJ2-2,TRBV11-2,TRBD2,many,CASSLALAGVTGELFF,TGTGCCAGCAGCTTAGCACTAGCGGGAGTCACCGGGGAGCTGTTTTTT
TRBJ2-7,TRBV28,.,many,CASSPGPGRSYEQYF,TGTGCCAGCAGTCCTGGCCCCGGTCGGTCGTACGAGCAGTACTTC
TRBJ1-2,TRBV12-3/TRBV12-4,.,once,CASRPSGNTGYTF,TGTGCCAGCAGGCCATCCGGGAACACTGGCTACACCTTC
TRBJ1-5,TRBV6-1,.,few,CASWGRNSNQPQHF,TGTGCCAGCTGGGGTCGGAATAGCAATCAGCCCCAGCATTTT
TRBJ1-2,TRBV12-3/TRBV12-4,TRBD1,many,CASSQTGFYGYTF,TGTGCCAGCAGTCAGACAGGGTTCTATGGCTACACCTTC
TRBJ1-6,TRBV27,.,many,CASRPQGGSYNSPLHF,TGTGCCAGCAGACCTCAGGGCGGGTCCTATAATTCACCCCTCCACTTT
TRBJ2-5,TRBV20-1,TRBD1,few,CSARDSRQGAGDETQYF,TGCAGTGCTAGAGATTCGAGACAGGGGGCAGGCGATGAGACCCAGTACTTC
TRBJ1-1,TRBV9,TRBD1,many,CASSAQGADTEAFF,TGTGCCAGCAGCGCACAGGGGGCCGACACTGAAGCTTTCTTT
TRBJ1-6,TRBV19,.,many,CASSIGGGNSPLHF,TGTGCCAGTAGTATTGGTGGAGGTAATTCACCCCTCCACTTT
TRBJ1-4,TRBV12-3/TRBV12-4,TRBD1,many,CASSTDRGNEKLFF,TGTGCCAGCAGTACCGACAGGGGTAATGAAAAACTGTTTTTT
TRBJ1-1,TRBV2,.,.,CASSTKLNTEAFF,TGTGCCAGCAGTACCAAATTGAACACTGAAGCTTTCTTT
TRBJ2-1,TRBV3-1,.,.,CASSQDRGGSTPPYNEQFF,TGTGCCAGCAGCCAAGATCGTGGCGGGTCCACCCCCCCCTACAATGAGCAGTTCTTC
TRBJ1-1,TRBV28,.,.,CASSLSTTANTGAFF,TGTGCCAGCAGTTTAAGTACGACAGCGAACACTGGAGCTTTCTTT
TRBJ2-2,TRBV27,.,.,CASRFKDTGELFF,TGTGCCAGCAGGTTTAAGGACACCGGGGAGCTGTTTTTT
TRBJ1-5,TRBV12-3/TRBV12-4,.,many,CASSLGGQRDQPQHF,TGTGCCAGCAGTTTAGGCGGACAGAGAGATCAGCCCCAGCATTTT
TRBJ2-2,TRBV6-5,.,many,CASSYSVAGELFF,TGTGCCAGCAGTTACTCAGTTGCCGGGGAGCTGTTTTTT
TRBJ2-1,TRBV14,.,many,CASSQVDSYNEQFF,TGTGCCAGCAGCCAAGTAGACAGCTACAATGAGCAGTTCTTC
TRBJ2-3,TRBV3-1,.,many,CASSQDRTAQQYF,TGTGCCAGCAGCCAAGATCGGACGGCACAGCAGTATTTT
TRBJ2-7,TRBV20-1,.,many,CSARDSQGFHEQYF,TGCAGTGCTAGAGATTCCCAGGGCTTCCACGAGCAGTACTTC
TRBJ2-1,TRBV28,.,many,CASSLYSSPPYNEQFF,TGTGCCAGCAGTTTATACAGTAGTCCCCCCTACAATGAGCAGTTCTTC
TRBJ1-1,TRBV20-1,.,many,CSARDRLEDKFDQEAFF,TGCAGTGCTAGAGATCGTCTGGAGGACAAATTTGATCAGGAGGCTTTCTTT
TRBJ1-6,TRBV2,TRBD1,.,CASKGQYSHSGSPLHF,TGTGCCAGCAAGGGACAGTATAGTCATTCGGGTTCACCCCTCCACTTT
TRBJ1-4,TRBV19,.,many,CASSPKWDFFEKLFF,TGTGCCAGTAGTCCTAAATGGGACTTTTTTGAAAAACTGTTTTTT
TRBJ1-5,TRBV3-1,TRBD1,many,CASSPAGGASKPQHF,TGTGCCAGCAGCCCAGCAGGGGGCGCATCGAAGCCCCAGCATTTT
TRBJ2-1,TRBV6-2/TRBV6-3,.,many,CASSDRISYNEQFF,TGTGCCAGCAGTGATAGGATCTCCTACAATGAGCAGTTCTTC
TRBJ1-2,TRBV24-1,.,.,CATGGPGVEAQGGNYGYTF,TGTGCCACCGGTGGCCCAGGGGTAGAGGCACAGGGTGGGAACTATGGCTACACCTTC
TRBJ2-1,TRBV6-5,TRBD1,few,CASSSRTGGSYNEQFF,TGTGCCAGCAGTTCCCGGACAGGGGGTTCCTACAATGAGCAGTTCTTC
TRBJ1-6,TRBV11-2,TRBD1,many,CASSLVGDRGSPLHF,TGTGCCAGCAGCTTAGTTGGGGACAGGGGATCACCCCTCCACTTT
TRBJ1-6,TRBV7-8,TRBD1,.,CASSGRTGPNSPLHF,TGTGCCAGCAGCGGAAGGACAGGCCCCAATTCACCCCTCCACTTT
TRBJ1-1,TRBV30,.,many,CATTGIKVNTEAFF,TGTGCCACCACAGGGATCAAGGTGAACACTGAAGCTTTCTTT
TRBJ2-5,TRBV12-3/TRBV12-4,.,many,CASSVPGLGGETQYF,TGTGCCAGCAGCGTTCCAGGACTAGGGGGCGAGACCCAGTACTTC
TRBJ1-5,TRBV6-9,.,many,CASSYSRLLYSNQPQHF,TGTGCCAGCAGTTACTCACGGTTACTTTATAGCAATCAGCCCCAGCATTTT